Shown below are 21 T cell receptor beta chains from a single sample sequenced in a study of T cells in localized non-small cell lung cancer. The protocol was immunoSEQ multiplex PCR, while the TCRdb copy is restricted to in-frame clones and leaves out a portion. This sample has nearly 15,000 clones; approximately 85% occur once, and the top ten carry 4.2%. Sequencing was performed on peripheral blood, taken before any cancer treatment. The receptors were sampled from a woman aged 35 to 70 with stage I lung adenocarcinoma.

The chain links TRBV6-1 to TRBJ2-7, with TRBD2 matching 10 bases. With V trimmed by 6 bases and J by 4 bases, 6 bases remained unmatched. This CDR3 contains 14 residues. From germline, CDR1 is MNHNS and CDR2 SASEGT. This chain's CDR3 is CASRIAGGGYEQYF. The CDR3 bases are TGTGCCAGCAGAATAGCGGGGGGCGGGTACGAGCAGTACTTC.

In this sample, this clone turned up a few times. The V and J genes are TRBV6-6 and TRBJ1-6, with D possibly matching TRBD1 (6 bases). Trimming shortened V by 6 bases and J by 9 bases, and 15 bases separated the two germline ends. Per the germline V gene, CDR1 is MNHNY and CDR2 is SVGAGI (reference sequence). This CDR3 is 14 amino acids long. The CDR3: CASRSRGEGSPLHF. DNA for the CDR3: TGTGCCAGCAGATCCAGGGGCGAAGGTTCACCCCTCCACTTT.

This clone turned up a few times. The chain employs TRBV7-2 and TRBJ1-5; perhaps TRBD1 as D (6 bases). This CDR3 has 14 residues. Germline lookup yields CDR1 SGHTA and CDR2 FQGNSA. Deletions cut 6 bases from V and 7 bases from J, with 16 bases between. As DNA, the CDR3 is TGTGCCAGCAGTCAAACAGGGATGGGACAGCCCCAGCATTTT. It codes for CASSQTGMGQPQHF.

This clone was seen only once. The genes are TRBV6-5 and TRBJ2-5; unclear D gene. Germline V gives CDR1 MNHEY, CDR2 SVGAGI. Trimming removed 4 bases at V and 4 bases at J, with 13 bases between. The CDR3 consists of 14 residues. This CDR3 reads CASSSWTGGETQYF. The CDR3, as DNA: TGTGCCAGCAGTTCGTGGACCGGCGGAGAGACCCAGTACTTC.

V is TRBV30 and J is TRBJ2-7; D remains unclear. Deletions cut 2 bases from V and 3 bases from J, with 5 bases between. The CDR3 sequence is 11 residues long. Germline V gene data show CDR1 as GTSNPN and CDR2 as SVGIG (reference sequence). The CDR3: CAWSPDYEQYF. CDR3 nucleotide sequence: TGTGCCTGGAGTCCAGACTACGAGCAGTACTTC.

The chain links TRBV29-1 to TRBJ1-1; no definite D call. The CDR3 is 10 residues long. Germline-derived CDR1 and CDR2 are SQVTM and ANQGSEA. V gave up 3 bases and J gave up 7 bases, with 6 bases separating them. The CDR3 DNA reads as TGCAGCGTTGAGGGGATTGAAGCTTTCTTT. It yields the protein CSVEGIEAFF.

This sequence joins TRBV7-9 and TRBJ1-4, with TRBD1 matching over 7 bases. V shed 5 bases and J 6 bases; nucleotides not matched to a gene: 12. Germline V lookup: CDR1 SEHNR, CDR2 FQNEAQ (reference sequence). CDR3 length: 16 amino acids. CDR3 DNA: TGTGCCAGCAGCACCACCTTGACAGGGTGGGATGAAAAACTGTTTTTT. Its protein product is CASSTTLTGWDEKLFF.

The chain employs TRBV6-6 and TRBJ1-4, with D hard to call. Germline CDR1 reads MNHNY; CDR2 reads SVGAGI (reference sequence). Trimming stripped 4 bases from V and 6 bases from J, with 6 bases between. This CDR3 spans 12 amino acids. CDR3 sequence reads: CASSSGDEKLFF. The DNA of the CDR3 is TGTGCCAGCAGTTCCGGGGATGAAAAACTGTTTTTT.

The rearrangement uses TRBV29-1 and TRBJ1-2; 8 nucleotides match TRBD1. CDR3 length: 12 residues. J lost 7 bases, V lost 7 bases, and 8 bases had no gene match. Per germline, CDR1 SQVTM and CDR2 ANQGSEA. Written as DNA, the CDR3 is TGCAGCGGATCAGGGGGCGGCAGTGGCTACACCTTC. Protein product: CSGSGGGSGYTF. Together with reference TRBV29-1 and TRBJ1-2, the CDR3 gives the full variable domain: SAVISQKPSRDICQRGTSLTIQCQVDSQVTMMFWYRQQPGQSLTLIATANQGSEATYESGFVIDKFPISRPNLTFSTLTVSNMSPEDSSIYLCSGSGGGSGYTFGSGTRLTVV.

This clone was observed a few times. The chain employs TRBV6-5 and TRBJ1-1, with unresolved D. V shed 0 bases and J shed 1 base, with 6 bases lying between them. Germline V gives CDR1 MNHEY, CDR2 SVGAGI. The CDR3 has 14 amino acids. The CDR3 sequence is CASSYSDRNTEAFF. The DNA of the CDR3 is TGTGCCAGCAGTTACTCTGACCGGAACACTGAAGCTTTCTTT.

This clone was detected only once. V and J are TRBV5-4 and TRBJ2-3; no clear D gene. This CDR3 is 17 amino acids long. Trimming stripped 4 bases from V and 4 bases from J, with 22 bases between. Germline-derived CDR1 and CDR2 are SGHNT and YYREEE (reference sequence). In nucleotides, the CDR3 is TGTGCCAGCAGCCCCAAAATGGCGGTCGGAAGCGCAGATACGCAGTATTTT. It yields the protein CASSPKMAVGSADTQYF.

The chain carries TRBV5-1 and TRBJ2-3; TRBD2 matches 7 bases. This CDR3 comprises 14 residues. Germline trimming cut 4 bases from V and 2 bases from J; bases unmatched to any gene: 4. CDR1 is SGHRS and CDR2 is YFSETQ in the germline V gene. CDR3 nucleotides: TGCGCCAGCAGCACGCGGGGGTTCACAGATACGCAGTATTTT. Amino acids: CASSTRGFTDTQYF.

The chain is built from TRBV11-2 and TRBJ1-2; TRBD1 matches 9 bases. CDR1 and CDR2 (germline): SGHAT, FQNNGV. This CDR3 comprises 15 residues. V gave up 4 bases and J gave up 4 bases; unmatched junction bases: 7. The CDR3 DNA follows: TGTGCCAGCAGCTCTAACAGGGGGCGCAGCTATGGCTACACCTTC. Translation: CASSSNRGRSYGYTF.

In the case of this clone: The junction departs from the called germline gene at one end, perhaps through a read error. Here the CDR3 DNA reads TGTGCCAGCAGACGGGAGGTGGGAATGTACTTC. Translated, it gives CASRREVGMYF. The chain has TRBV7-9 and TRBJ1-2; D remains ambiguous. There are 11 residues in the CDR3. Germline CDR1 is SEHNR and CDR2 is FQNEAQ (reference sequence).

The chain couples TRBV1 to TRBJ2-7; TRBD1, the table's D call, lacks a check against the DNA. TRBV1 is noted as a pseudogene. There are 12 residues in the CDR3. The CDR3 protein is CTPPTGSYEQYF. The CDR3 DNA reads TGCACCCCCCCGACAGGCTCCTACGAGCAGTACTTC.

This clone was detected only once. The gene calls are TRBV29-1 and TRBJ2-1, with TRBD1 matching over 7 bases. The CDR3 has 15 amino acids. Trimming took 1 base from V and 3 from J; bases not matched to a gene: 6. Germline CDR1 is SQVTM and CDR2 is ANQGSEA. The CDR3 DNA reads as TGCAGCGTTGAAGTTATAGGGGGCTACTACAATGAGCAGTTCTTC. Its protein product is CSVEVIGGYYNEQFF.

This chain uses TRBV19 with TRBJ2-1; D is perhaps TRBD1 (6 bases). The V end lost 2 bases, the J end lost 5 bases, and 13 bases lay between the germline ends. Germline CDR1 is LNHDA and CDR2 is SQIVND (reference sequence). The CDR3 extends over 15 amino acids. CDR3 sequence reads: CASSISGTSNNEQFF. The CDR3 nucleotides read TGTGCCAGTAGTATAAGTGGGACATCCAACAATGAGCAGTTCTTC. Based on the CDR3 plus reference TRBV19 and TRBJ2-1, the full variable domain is DGGITQSPKYLFRKEGQNVTLSCEQNLNHDAMYWYRQDPGQGLRLIYYSQIVNDFQKGDIAEGYSVSREKKESFPLTVTSAQKNPTAFYLCASSISGTSNNEQFFGPGTRLTVL.

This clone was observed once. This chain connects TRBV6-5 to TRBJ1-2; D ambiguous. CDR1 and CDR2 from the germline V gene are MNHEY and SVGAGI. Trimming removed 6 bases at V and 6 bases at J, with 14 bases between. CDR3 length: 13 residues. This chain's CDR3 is CASRSGISHGYTF. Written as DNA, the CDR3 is TGTGCCAGCAGGTCCGGAATCTCTCATGGCTACACCTTC.

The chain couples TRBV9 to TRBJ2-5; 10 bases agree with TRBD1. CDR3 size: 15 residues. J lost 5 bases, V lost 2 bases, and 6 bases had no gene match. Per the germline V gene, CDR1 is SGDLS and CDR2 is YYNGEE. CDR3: CASSVRDRGTETQYF. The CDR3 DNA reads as TGTGCCAGCAGCGTCCGGGACAGGGGTACGGAGACCCAGTACTTC. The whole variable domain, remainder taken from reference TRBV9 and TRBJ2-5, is DSGVTQTPKHLITATGQRVTLRCSPRSGDLSVYWYQQSLDQGLQFLIQYYNGEERAKGNILERFSAQQFPDLHSELNLSSLELGDSALYFCASSVRDRGTETQYFGPGTRLLVL.

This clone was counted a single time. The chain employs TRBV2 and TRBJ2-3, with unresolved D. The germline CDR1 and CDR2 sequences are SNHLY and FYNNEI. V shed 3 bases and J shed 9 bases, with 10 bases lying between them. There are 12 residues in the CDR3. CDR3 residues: CASSDTGWTQYF. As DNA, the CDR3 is TGTGCCAGCAGTGATACTGGCTGGACGCAGTATTTT.

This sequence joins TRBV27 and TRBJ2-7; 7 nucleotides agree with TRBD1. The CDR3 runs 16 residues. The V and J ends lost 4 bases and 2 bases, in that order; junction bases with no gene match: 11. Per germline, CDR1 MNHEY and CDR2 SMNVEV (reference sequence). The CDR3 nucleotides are TGTGCCAGCAGTTCTAGAAGGACAGGACTTACCTACGAGCAGTACTTC. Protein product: CASSSRRTGLTYEQYF.